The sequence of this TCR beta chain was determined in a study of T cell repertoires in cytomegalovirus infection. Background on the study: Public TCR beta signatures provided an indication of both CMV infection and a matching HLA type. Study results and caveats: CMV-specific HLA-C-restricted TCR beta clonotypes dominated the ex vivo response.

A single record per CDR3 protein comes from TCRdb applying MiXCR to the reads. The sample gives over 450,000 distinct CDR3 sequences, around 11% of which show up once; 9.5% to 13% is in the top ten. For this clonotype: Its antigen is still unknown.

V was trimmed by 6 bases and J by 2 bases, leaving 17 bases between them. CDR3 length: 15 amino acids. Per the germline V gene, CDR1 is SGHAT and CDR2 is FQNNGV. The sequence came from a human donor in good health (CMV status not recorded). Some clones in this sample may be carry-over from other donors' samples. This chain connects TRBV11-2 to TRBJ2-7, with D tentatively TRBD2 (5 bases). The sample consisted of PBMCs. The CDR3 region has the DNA TGTGCCAGCAGGACCGGGTTTAGCGTACCCTACGAGCAGTACTTC. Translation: CASRTGFSVPYEQYF.